This T cell receptor (beta chain) came from a study of T cell repertoires in cytomegalovirus infection. Regarding the study as a whole: The cumulative frequency of public TCR beta families identified carriers of CMV plus the relevant HLA. CMV-specific HLA-C-restricted TCR beta clonotypes dominated the ex vivo response.

TCRdb used MiXCR to reprocess the reads, holding one entry per CDR3 protein. The data contain under 800,000 distinct CDR3 sequences, about 24% of them singletons. The CDR3 length is 18 residues. The germline gives CDR1 SGHVS, CDR2 FQNEAQ. J lost 0 bases, V lost 1 base, and 6 bases had no gene match. This clonotype has at least ten counts. Its target is unknown. Specimen: CD8+ T cells from PBMCs. The receptor was isolated from a human donor in good health (CMV status not recorded). Some clones in this sample may be carry-over from other donors' samples. The chain joins TRBV7-8 to TRBJ2-6; 7 bases match TRBD2. In DNA form, the CDR3 reads TGTGCCAGCAGCTTAGATCTGGGGGGGGACTCTGGGGCCAACGTCCTGACTTTC. As protein: CASSLDLGGDSGANVLTF.